The clone carrying this TCR beta chain was recorded only once. Antigen specificity is unknown. Germline values: CDR1 MNHNY, CDR2 SVGAGI (reference sequence). This CDR3 comprises 15 residues. Trimming took off 6 bases at V and 5 bases at J, with 17 bases between the two ends. The data are from a study of PD-1 blockade in classical Hodgkin lymphoma. Overall study: With a 2-week interval, patients received intravenous nivolumab at 3 mg/kg. Notes on the study in general: Researchers reported that CD4+ TCR diversity, though not CD8+, rose significantly by C4D1. Before treatment, TCR diversity in newly diagnosed patients was reportedly lower than in healthy donors. Newly diagnosed patients had diversity similar to the baseline diversity of complete responders.

Assay used: immunoSEQ multiplex PCR; TCRdb lists only in-frame clones, some missing. The repertoire holds 53,000 or so clones, with roughly 80% as singletons. Each of the patients experienced relapse following autologous stem cell transplantation, and their brentuximab vedotin exposure differed. Sample: peripheral blood mononuclear cells (PBMCs), taken at baseline. The TCR originated in a human donor with classical Hodgkin lymphoma. The chain combines TRBV6-6 with TRBJ2-1, with D uncertain. The CDR3 reads CASSHTRVQNNEQFF. CDR3 nucleotides: TGTGCCAGCAGCCACACACGGGTTCAGAACAATGAGCAGTTCTTC.